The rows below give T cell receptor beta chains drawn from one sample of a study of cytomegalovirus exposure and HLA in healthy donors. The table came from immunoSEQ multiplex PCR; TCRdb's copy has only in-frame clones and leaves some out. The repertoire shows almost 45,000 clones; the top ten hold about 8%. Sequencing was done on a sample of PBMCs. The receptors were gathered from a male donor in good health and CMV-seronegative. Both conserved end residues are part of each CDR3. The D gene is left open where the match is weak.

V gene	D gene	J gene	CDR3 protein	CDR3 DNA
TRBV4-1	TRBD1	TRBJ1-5	CASSHPGTGNQPQHF	TGCGCCAGCAGCCACCCCGGGACAGGTAATCAGCCCCAGCATTTT
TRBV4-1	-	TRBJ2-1	CASSTPRGPSYNEQFF	TGCGCCAGCAGCACCCCGCGGGGTCCCTCCTACAATGAGCAGTTCTTC
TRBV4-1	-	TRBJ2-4	CASSQANENIQYF	TGCGCCAGCAGCCAAGCAAATGAAAACATTCAGTACTTC
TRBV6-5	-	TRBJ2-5	CASSYSEISGAQYF	TGTGCCAGCAGTTACTCGGAAATTTCGGGGGCCCAGTACTTC
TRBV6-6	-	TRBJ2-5	CARGRGPTGETQYF	TGTGCCAGGGGGAGAGGGCCGACCGGGGAGACCCAGTACTTC
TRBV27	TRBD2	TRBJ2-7	CASSFRASGGPYEQYF	TGTGCCAGCAGTTTCAGGGCTAGCGGAGGACCTTACGAGCAGTACTTC
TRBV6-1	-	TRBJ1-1	CASSEWEGTEAFF	TGTGCCAGCAGTGAATGGGAGGGAACCGAAGCTTTCTTT
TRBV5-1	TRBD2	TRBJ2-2	CASSLGLAGPTGELFF	TGCGCCAGCAGCTTGGGGCTAGCGGGTCCCACCGGGGAGCTGTTTTTT
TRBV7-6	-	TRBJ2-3	CASSLTGHSTDTQYF	TGTGCCAGCAGCCTCACGGGACACAGCACAGATACGCAGTATTTT
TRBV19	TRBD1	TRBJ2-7	CASTRRGLGDLHYEQYF	TGTGCCAGTACTCGCAGGGGGCTTGGAGATCTACACTACGAGCAGTACTTC
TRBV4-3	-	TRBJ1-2	CASSQDQVRGAGYTF	TGCGCCAGCAGCCAAGATCAGGTCCGGGGGGCTGGCTACACCTTC
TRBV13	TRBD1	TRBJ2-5	CASSLEADRVWGETQYF	TGTGCCAGCAGCTTAGAGGCAGACAGGGTCTGGGGAGAGACCCAGTACTTC
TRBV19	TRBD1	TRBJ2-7	CASSRLGGRDSAYEQYF	TGTGCCAGTAGTCGGCTCGGAGGTCGGGACAGCGCCTACGAGCAGTACTTC
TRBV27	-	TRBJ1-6	CASRQGTNSPLHF	TGTGCCAGCAGACAGGGAACAAACTCACCCCTCCACTTT
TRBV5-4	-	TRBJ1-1	CASSAPQGNTEAFF	TGTGCCAGCAGTGCACCACAGGGGAACACTGAAGCTTTCTTT
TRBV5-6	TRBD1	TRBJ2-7	CASSFGQAHEQYF	TGTGCCAGCAGCTTTGGACAGGCCCACGAGCAGTACTTC
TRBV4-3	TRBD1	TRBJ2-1	CASSQITDRDSYNEQFF	TGCGCCAGCAGCCAAATTACGGACAGGGACTCCTACAATGAGCAGTTCTTC
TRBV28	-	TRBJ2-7	CASSSTGGFGYEQYF	TGTGCCAGCAGCAGTACAGGTGGATTTGGGTACGAGCAGTACTTC
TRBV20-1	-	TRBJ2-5	CSARVQETQYF	TGCAGTGCGAGGGTACAAGAGACCCAGTACTTC
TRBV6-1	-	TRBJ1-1	CASGPRLNTEAFF	TGTGCCAGTGGGCCTCGATTGAACACTGAAGCTTTCTTT
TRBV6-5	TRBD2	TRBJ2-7	CASGRREGPYEQYF	TGTGCCAGCGGGCGGAGGGAGGGGCCCTACGAGCAGTACTTC
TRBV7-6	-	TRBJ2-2	CASSQNRENTGELFF	TGTGCCAGCAGCCAAAACAGGGAGAACACCGGGGAGCTGTTTTTT
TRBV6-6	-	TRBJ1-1	CASSLRYDTEAFF	TGTGCCAGCAGTTTGAGATACGACACTGAAGCTTTCTTT
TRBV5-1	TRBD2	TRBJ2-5	CASGLVSGSGRTQYF	TGCGCCAGCGGCTTGGTTAGCGGGAGTGGTAGGACCCAGTACTTC
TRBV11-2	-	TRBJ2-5	CASTLWGPETQYF	TGTGCCAGCACCTTATGGGGGCCGGAGACCCAGTACTTC
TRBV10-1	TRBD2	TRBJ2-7	CASSENPAGGPYEQYF	TGCGCCAGCAGTGAGAATCCAGCGGGAGGGCCCTACGAGCAGTACTTC
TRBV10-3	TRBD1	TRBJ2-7	CAISESTGGYEQYF	TGTGCCATCAGTGAAAGTACAGGGGGCTACGAGCAGTACTTC
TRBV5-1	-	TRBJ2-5	CASRRGLAGFQETQYF	TGCGCCAGCCGGAGGGGGCTAGCGGGCTTCCAAGAGACCCAGTACTTC
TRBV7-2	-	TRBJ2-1	CASSPPLENEQFF	TGTGCCAGCAGCCCCCCACTAGAAAATGAGCAGTTCTTC
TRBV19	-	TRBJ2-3	CASSLGVGPFTDTQYF	TGTGCCAGTAGTTTAGGTGTCGGTCCATTCACAGATACGCAGTATTTT
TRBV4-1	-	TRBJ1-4	CASSPISGATNEKLFF	TGCGCCAGCAGCCCCATCTCAGGGGCGACTAATGAAAAACTGTTTTTT
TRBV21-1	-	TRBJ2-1	CASSKVRDLFF	TGTGCCAGCAGCAAAGTGCGGGACTTGTTCTTC
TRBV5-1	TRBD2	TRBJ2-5	CASSLGAGVRMGETQYF	TGCGCCAGCAGCTTGGGTGCGGGAGTACGGATGGGAGAGACCCAGTACTTC
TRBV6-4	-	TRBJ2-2	CASSDMSGTPGELFF	TGCGCCAGCAGTGACATGTCAGGAACCCCCGGGGAGCTGTTTTTT
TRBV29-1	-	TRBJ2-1	CSVARRNEQFF	TGCAGCGTTGCACGTAGAAATGAGCAGTTCTTC
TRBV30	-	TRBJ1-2	CAWSTSQGYGYTF	TGTGCCTGGAGTACCAGCCAGGGCTATGGCTACACCTTC
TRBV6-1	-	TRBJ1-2	CASRGQGFNYGYTF	TGTGCCAGCAGGGGGCAGGGGTTCAACTATGGCTACACCTTC
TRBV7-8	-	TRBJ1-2	CASSLEGTSYGYTF	TGTGCCAGCAGCTTAGAAGGGACATCCTATGGCTACACCTTC
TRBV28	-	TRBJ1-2	CASSQTGHGYTF	TGTGCCAGCAGCCAAACAGGGCATGGCTACACCTTC
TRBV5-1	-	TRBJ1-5	CASSLGTENQPQHF	TGCGCCAGCAGCTTGGGGACAGAGAATCAGCCCCAGCATTTT
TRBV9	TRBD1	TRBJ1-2	CASSVDRGGYGYTF	TGTGCCAGCAGCGTCGACAGGGGTGGATATGGCTACACCTTC
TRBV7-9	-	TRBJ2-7	CASSPTGYEQYF	TGTGCCAGCAGCCCCACAGGCTACGAGCAGTACTTC
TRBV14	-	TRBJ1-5	CASSQVKGRGTLLNQPQHF	TGTGCCAGCAGCCAAGTGAAGGGTCGGGGTACTCTTCTTAATCAGCCCCAGCATTTT
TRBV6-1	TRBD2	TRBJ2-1	CASSGLAGGPNEQFF	TGTGCCAGCAGTGGACTAGCGGGAGGCCCCAATGAGCAGTTCTTC
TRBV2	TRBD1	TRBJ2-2	CASSARTGGSELFF	TGTGCCAGCAGTGCGCGGACAGGGGGCTCCGAGCTGTTTTTT
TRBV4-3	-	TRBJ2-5	CASSQRVGGETQYF	TGCGCCAGCAGCCAGAGGGTCGGAGGAGAGACCCAGTACTTC
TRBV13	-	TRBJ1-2	CASSPRGGPSYTF	TGTGCCAGCAGCCCTCGGGGTGGTCCAAGCTACACCTTC
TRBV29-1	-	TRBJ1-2	CSVGVVQAPNYGYTF	TGCAGCGTTGGTGTGGTGCAGGCTCCTAACTATGGCTACACCTTC
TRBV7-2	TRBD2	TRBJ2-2	CASSKIAGSTGELFF	TGTGCCAGCAGCAAGATAGCGGGATCCACCGGGGAGCTGTTTTTT
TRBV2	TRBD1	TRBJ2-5	CASMPLDRGETQYF	TGTGCCAGCATGCCCCTTGACAGGGGTGAGACCCAGTACTTC
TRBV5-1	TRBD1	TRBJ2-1	CASSPRQGHSYNEQFF	TGCGCCAGCAGCCCTCGACAGGGGCATTCCTACAATGAGCAGTTCTTC
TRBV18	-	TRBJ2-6	CASSPIDSRSPGANVLTF	TGTGCCAGCTCACCTATCGACAGCCGTAGTCCTGGGGCCAACGTCCTGACTTTC
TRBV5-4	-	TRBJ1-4	CASSQGRETEKLFF	TGTGCCAGCAGCCAGGGACGGGAGACCGAAAAACTGTTTTTT
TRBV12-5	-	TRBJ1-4	CASGLAWQGVEKLFF	TGTGCTAGTGGTTTGGCTTGGCAGGGTGTTGAAAAACTGTTTTTT
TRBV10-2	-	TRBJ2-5	CASSLDNRDGETQYF	TGCGCCAGCAGCCTCGATAACAGGGATGGGGAGACCCAGTACTTC
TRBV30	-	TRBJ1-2	CARLLTGWNYGYTF	TGTGCCCGGCTCCTCACCGGGTGGAACTATGGCTACACCTTC
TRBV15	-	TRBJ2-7	CATSREIGGRARGPYEQYF	TGTGCCACCAGCAGAGAAATTGGCGGGAGGGCCAGGGGGCCTTACGAGCAGTACTTC
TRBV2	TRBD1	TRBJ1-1	CASRNTGVNTEAFF	TGTGCCAGCAGAAATACAGGGGTGAACACTGAAGCTTTCTTT
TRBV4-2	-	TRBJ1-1	CASSQNLDRNTEAFF	TGTGCCAGCAGTCAAAACCTCGACAGGAACACTGAAGCTTTCTTT
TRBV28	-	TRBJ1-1	CASSTNAEAFF	TGTGCCAGCAGCACTAATGCGGAAGCTTTCTTT